Listed here is a single T cell receptor (beta chain). The sample originates from a study of blood T cell repertoires in COVID-19. Study-level information: T cells, B-cell-depleted T cells, or PBMCs supplied cDNA or gDNA.

Using immunoSEQ multiplex PCR, the repertoire was profiled, and TCRdb retains in-frame clones only, with some absent. This table holds a few hundred thousand clones, 82% found once. This CDR3 comprises 16 residues. The germline V gene encodes CDR1 SGHDT and CDR2 YYEEEE. Unmatched junction bases numbered 14, after V lost 4 bases and J lost 4 bases. V gene TRBV5-6 combines with J gene TRBJ2-7; 7 bases are shared with TRBD1. Sample: peripheral blood. The clonotype originates from a woman between 18 and 30 years old with acute or convalescent COVID-19. As DNA, the CDR3 is TGTGCCAGCAGCGACCGAGCCCGGGACAGAAGATACGAGCAGTACTTC. This encodes CASSDRARDRRYEQYF.